These T cell receptor beta chains were read from a single sample in a study of blood T cells in healthy people across ages. TCRdb called the 5' RACE reads again in MiXCR, with one record for every CDR3 protein. The sample consists of 1.8 million or so distinct CDR3 sequences, more than 35% of them appearing once. Material: blood. Source of these receptors: a human donor in good health. Each CDR3 is given with its conserved first and last residue. D genes are given only for firm matches. The size field is filled for only some rows; it gives once, few, many or a size class.

clone_size	j_call	v_call	d_call	cdr3_nt	cdr3_aa
.	TRBJ2-1	TRBV3-1	TRBD1	TGTGCCAGCAGCTATACCCGGGACAGCATCCTTGGGGAGCAGTTCTTC	CASSYTRDSILGEQFF
.	TRBJ1-1	TRBV10-3	.	TGTGCCATCAGTGAGTCAGGGGAGTACACTGAAGCTTTCTTT	CAISESGEYTEAFF
.	TRBJ1-2	TRBV5-6	.	TGTGCCGGCAGCGGGGGCCGGACGAGTTTTTATGGCTACACCTTC	CAGSGGRTSFYGYTF
.	TRBJ1-5	TRBV9	.	TGTGCCAGCAGCGTAGGGACGGACAATAGCAATCAGCCCCAGCATTTT	CASSVGTDNSNQPQHF
few	TRBJ2-1	TRBV6-6	TRBD1	TGTGCCAGCAGTCCTAGGACAGGGCTCGAAAATGAGCAGTTCTTC	CASSPRTGLENEQFF
.	TRBJ2-5	TRBV12-3/TRBV12-4	.	TGTGCCGGCAGTGCCGGGGCGGGACAGCAGGAGACCCAGTACTTC	CAGSAGAGQQETQYF
.	TRBJ1-2	TRBV5-5	.	TGTGCCAGCAGCTTGGCGGTGGACAACTATGGCTACACCTTC	CASSLAVDNYGYTF
few	TRBJ2-3	TRBV20-1	TRBD1	TGCAGTGCTAGGCTGACAGGGGGCACAGATACGCAGTATTTT	CSARLTGGTDTQYF
many	TRBJ2-1	TRBV2	TRBD1	TGTGCCAGCAGCCCCCCGGACAGGGGCGACAATGAGCAGTTCTTC	CASSPPDRGDNEQFF
.	TRBJ2-4	TRBV7-2	.	TGTGCCAGCAGTTTGGTTGTCGGAAACATTCAGTACTTC	CASSLVVGNIQYF
.	TRBJ2-6	TRBV15	.	TGTGCCACCAGCAGAGATTCGCGCTCTGGGGCCAACGTCCTGACTTTC	CATSRDSRSGANVLTF
.	TRBJ2-3	TRBV25-1	.	TGTGCCAGCAGTGATGCGGGGAGCACAGATACGCAGTATTTT	CASSDAGSTDTQYF
.	TRBJ1-1	TRBV28	TRBD1	TGTGCCAGCAGTTCAGGACAGGGGACTATGAACACTGAAGCTTTCTTT	CASSSGQGTMNTEAFF
.	TRBJ1-2	TRBV7-9	TRBD1	TGTACCAGCAGCCCGGTGACAGGGGGCGCTGGGTATGGCTACACCTTC	CTSSPVTGGAGYGYTF
.	TRBJ1-2	TRBV5-1	.	TGCGCCAGCAGCTTGGGGGCAGGGGCCCATAACTATGGCTACACCTTC	CASSLGAGAHNYGYTF
.	TRBJ1-4	TRBV6-5	.	TGTGCCAGCAGTTTTCGGGGGCCCGAAAAACTGTTTTTT	CASSFRGPEKLFF
few	TRBJ2-1	TRBV11-2	.	TGTGCCAGCAGCTCCGAGGGCAATGAGCAGTTCTTC	CASSSEGNEQFF
.	TRBJ2-3	TRBV9	TRBD2	TGTGCCAGCAGCGTACAAAGCGGGGGACCGAGCACAGATACGCAGTATTTT	CASSVQSGGPSTDTQYF
many	TRBJ2-7	TRBV6-1	TRBD1	TGTGCCAGCAGTGAAGCTACCGGGACAGGCTCCTACGAGCAGTACTTC	CASSEATGTGSYEQYF
few	TRBJ2-5	TRBV7-3	.	TGTGCCAGCAGCTTAAACGGGGGATCTTCATCGCCCCAGTACTTC	CASSLNGGSSSPQYF